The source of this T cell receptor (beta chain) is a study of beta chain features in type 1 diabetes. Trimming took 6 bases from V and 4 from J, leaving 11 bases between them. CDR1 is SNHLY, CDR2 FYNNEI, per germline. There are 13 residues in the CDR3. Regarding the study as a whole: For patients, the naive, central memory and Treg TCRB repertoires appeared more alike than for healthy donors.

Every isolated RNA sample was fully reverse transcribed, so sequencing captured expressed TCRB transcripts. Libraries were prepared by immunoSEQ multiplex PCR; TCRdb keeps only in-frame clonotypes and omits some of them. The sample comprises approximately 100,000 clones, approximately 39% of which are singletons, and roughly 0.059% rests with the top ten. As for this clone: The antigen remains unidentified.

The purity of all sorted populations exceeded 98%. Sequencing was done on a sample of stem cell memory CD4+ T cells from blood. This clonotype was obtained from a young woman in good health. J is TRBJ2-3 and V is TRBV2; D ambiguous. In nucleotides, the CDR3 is TGTGCCAGCAGGCCCTTGGGCGCAGATACGCAGTATTTT. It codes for CASRPLGADTQYF.